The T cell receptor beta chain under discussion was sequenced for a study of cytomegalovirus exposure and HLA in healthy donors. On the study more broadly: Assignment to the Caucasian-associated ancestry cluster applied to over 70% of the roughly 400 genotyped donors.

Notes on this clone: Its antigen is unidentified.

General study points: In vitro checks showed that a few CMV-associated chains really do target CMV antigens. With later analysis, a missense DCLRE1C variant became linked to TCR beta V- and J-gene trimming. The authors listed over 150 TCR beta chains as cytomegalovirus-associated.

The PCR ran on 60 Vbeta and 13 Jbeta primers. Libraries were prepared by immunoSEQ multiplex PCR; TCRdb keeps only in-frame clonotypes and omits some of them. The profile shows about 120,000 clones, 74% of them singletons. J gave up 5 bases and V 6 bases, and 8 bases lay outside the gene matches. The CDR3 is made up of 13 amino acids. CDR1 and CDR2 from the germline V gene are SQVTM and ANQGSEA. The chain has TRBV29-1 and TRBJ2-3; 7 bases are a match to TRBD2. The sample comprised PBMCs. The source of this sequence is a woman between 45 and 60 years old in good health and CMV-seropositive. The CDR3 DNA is TGCAGCGTCAAGCGGGAAGGCCGAGATACGCAGTATTTT. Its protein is CSVKREGRDTQYF.